This T cell receptor beta chain derives from a study of CD8 T cells in Susac syndrome. cDNA came from about 0.51 to 1 ug RNA primed by random hexamers. TCRdb re-derived calls from the immunoSEQ multiplex PCR reads in MiXCR, one entry per CDR3 protein. The sample holds some 150,000 distinct CDR3 sequences, 85% to 95% seen once. Sequences were obtained from CD4+ T cells from PBMCs. The source of this sequence is a human donor with Susac syndrome.

CDR3 coding DNA: TGTGCCAGCAGTTTAGAGGGCAGGCACTATGGCTACACCTTC. Protein sequence: CASSLEGRHYGYTF. This chain uses TRBV12-3 or TRBV12-4 with TRBJ1-2; D is undetermined. V lost 1 base to trimming and J lost 3 bases, with 9 bases between them. This CDR3 spans 14 amino acids.